This TCR beta chain was retrieved from a study of T cells in Graves' hyperthyroidism and ophthalmopathy. This clonotype has just a few counts. The CDR3 extends over 12 amino acids. V lost 3 bases, J lost 6 bases, and 8 bases lay in between. Per the germline V gene, CDR1 is SNHLY and CDR2 is FYNNEI. Amplification of TCR beta CDR3 regions was performed using RNA transcripts as template. An initial round of RT-PCR targeting the TCR CDR3 relied on the HTBI primer set. TCRdb redid the calling of the multiplex PCR reads with MiXCR, one entry per CDR3 protein. The sample carries some 760,000 distinct CDR3 sequences, 12% to 15% recorded once. It was considered stable Graves' hyperthyroidism when ophthalmopathy did not progress within 18 months. These patients, aged 18 to 65, had recently diagnosed hyperthyroidism lasting under 2 months. Uncontrolled infection, other autoimmune disease, pregnancy or lactation disqualified patients from enrolment. On the basis of clinical symptoms, serum thyroxine and TRAb, thyroid ultrasound and orbital computed tomography, diagnoses were made.

The sequenced sample was blood. This sequence joins TRBV2 and TRBJ1-1; no clear D gene. The receptor was derived from a woman younger than 30 with Graves' hyperthyroidism. CDR3 coding DNA: TGTGCCAGCAGTGAGGGAGTCGCTGAAGCTTTCTTT. Amino acid sequence: CASSEGVAEAFF.